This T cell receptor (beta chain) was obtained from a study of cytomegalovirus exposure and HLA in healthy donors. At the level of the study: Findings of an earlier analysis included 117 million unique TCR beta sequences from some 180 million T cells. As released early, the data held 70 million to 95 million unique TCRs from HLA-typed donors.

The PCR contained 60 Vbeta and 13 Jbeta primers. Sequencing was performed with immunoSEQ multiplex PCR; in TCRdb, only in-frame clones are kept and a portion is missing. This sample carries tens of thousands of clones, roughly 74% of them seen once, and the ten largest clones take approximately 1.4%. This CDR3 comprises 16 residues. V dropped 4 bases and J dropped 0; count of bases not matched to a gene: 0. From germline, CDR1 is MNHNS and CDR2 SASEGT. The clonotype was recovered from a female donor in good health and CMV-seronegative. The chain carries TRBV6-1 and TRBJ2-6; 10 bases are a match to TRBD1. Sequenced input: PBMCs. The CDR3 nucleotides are TGTGCCAGCAGTGGGACAGGGGGCTCTGGGGCCAACGTCCTGACTTTC. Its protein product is CASSGTGGSGANVLTF.